The present TCR beta chain was sequenced within a study of T cell repertoires in cytomegalovirus infection (dated by TCRdb to the late 2010s). At the level of the whole study: Donor HLA type was relevant to the analysis, because carriage of CMV infection together with the matching HLA type was indicated by public TCR beta signatures. Overall results and qualifications from the work: In both this cohort and an independent cohort of some 370 donors, the cumulative frequency of public TCR beta family members distinguished carriers of CMV infection plus the relevant HLA type. The ex vivo response was dominated by HLA-C-restricted CMV-specific TCR beta clonotypes, and the single most frequent clonotype in two of eight donors was supplied by these HLA-C-restricted clonotypes.

V is reduced by 3 bases and J by 3 bases, leaving a spacing of 11 bases between them. From a lookup of the germline V gene, CDR1 and CDR2 are MDHEN and SYDVKM. The CDR3 measures 15 amino acids from cysteine to phenylalanine. CDR3 DNA only is kept here, 45 bases in frame from base 1. Concerning this clonotype: The antigen it recognizes is unknown. Within one base of it there is no much larger clone, and no base qualities were kept.

TCRdb shows the sequencer as Illumina HiSeq 1500. The public reads were run again by TCRdb, first through fastp at Q25 and then through MiXCR, and only productive beta chains were kept. Rows with one shared CDR3 protein collapse into an entry with the most common genes and DNA. In all, the sample holds roughly 230,000 distinct CDR3 sequences, and over 15% of those were seen once. Of the sample, less than 50% falls within the top ten clones. The clonotype originates from a human donor in good health (CMV status not recorded). Some clones in this sample may be carry-over from other donors' samples. The V and J genes are TRBV28 and TRBJ2-2; the D gene is perhaps TRBD1, from 7 matching bases. The source material was CD8+ T cells from PBMCs. The encoded CDR3 is CASSFVRGDTGELFF. At the DNA level, the sequence is TGTGCCAGCAGTTTCGTCAGGGGGGACACCGGGGAGCTGTTTTTT.